This T cell receptor (beta chain) was captured by sequencing in a study of blood T cell repertoires in COVID-19. Background on the study: There were acute and convalescent COVID-19 samples, and they came from the United States, Italy and Spain. Sources were T cells, B-cell-depleted T cells, or PBMCs; the material itself was cDNA or gDNA.

The CDR3 is 16 amino acids. The V end lost 3 bases, the J end lost 3 bases, and 12 bases lay between the germline ends. Looked up from germline, CDR1 is SNHLY and CDR2 is FYNNEI. In the authors' workflow: From reference gene primer amplification, estimates of nucleated cell counts were derived. Using immunoSEQ multiplex PCR, the repertoire was profiled, and TCRdb retains in-frame clones only, with some absent. The D gene and trimming were derived from the DNA, and the V and J assignments and clone size from that table. The sample includes around 13,000 clones, 90% of them seen just once. The sequence was collected from a human donor in a cohort sampled during active COVID-19. The source material was peripheral blood. V and J are TRBV2 and TRBJ2-6; D is perhaps TRBD2 (6 bases). The CDR3 reads CASSEEGILGANVLTF. CDR3 coding DNA: TGTGCCAGCAGTGAGGAGGGTATCCTTGGGGCCAACGTCCTGACTTTC.